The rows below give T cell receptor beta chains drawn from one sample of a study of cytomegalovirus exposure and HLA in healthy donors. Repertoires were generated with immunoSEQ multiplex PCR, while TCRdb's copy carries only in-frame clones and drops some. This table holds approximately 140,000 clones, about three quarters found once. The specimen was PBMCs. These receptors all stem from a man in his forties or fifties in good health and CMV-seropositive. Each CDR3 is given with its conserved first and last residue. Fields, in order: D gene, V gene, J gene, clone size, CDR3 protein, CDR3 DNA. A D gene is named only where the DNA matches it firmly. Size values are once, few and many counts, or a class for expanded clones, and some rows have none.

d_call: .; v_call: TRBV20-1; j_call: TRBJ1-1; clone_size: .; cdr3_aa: CSASRDTEAFF; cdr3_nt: TGCAGTGCTTCGAGGGACACTGAAGCTTTCTTT
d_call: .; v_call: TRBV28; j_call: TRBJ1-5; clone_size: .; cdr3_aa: CASSLDSRNQPQHF; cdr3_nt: TGTGCCAGCAGTTTAGACAGCCGCAATCAGCCCCAGCATTTT
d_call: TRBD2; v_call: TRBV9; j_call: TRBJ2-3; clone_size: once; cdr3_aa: CASSARTGLAEAQYF; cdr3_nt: TGTGCCAGCAGCGCGAGAACTGGACTAGCGGAGGCGCAGTATTTT
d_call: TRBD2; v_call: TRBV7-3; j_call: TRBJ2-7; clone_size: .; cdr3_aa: CASSTRLAWAYEQYF; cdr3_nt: TGTGCCAGCAGCACCCGACTAGCGTGGGCCTACGAGCAGTACTTC
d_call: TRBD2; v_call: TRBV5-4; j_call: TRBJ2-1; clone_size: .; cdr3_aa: CASSTTSGIYNEQFF; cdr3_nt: TGTGCCAGCAGCACGACTAGCGGGATCTACAATGAGCAGTTCTTC
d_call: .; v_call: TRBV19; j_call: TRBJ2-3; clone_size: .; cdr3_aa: CASSPGLLKADTQYF; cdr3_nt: TGTGCCAGTAGTCCGGGACTCCTAAAAGCAGATACGCAGTATTTT
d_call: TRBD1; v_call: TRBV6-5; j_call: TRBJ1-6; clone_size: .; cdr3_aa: CASSWRGLHSPLHF; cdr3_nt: TGTGCCAGCAGTTGGAGGGGGCTTCATTCACCCCTCCACTTT
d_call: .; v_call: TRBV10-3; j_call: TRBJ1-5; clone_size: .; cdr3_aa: CAISESISGSNQPQHF; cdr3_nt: TGTGCCATCAGTGAGTCGATCTCGGGGAGCAATCAGCCCCAGCATTTT
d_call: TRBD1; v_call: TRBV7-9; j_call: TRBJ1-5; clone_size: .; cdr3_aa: CASSSTGGHQPQHF; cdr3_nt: TGTGCCAGCAGCTCGACAGGGGGTCATCAGCCCCAGCATTTT
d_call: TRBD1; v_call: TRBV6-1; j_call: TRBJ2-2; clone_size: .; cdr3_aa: CATGQGVGELFF; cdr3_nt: TGTGCCACTGGACAGGGGGTCGGGGAGCTGTTTTTT
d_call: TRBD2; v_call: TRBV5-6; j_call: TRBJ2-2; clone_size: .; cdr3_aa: CASTTRTSGGRELFF; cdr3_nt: TGTGCCAGCACGACCCGGACTAGCGGGGGGCGGGAGCTGTTTTTT
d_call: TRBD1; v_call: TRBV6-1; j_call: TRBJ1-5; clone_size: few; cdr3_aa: CASKQGISNQPQHF; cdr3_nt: TGTGCCAGCAAACAGGGGATTAGCAATCAGCCCCAGCATTTT
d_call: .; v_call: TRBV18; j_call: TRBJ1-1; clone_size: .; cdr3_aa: CASSPSGRAEAFF; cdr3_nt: TGTGCCAGCTCACCATCGGGGAGGGCTGAAGCTTTCTTT
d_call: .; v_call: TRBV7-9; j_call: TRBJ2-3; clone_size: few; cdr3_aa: CASSLVGTDTQYF; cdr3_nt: TGTGCCAGCAGCTTAGTCGGCACAGATACGCAGTATTTT
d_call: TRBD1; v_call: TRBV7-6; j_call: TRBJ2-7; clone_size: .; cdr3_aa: CASSWGTGRDEQYF; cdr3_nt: TGTGCCAGCAGCTGGGGGACAGGGCGGGACGAGCAGTACTTC
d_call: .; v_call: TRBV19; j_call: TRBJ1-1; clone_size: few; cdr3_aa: CATAEAFF; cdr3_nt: TGTGCCACCGCTGAAGCTTTCTTT
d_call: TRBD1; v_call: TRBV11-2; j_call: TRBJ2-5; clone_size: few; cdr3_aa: CASSLVGQGWGETQYF; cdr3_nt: TGTGCCAGCAGCTTAGTTGGACAGGGATGGGGCGAGACCCAGTACTTC
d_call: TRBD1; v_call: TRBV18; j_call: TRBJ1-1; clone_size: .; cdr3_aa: CASSPIGTANTEAFF; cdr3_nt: TGTGCCAGCTCACCGATAGGGACAGCGAACACTGAAGCTTTCTTT
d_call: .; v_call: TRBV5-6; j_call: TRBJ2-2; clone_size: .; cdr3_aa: CASSLKLANTGELFF; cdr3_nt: TGTGCCAGCAGCTTGAAACTAGCGAACACCGGGGAGCTGTTTTTT
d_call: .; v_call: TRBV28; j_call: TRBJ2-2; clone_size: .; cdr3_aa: CASSLTATTGELFF; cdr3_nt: TGTGCCAGCAGCCTGACAGCGACCACCGGGGAGCTGTTTTTT
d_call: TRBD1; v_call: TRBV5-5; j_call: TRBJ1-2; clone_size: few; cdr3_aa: CASSLPGTGVGGYTF; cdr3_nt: TGTGCCAGCAGCTTACCCGGGACAGGGGTTGGGGGCTACACCTTC
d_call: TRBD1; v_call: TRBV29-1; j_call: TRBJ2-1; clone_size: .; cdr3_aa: CSVEWLGTGPNEQFF; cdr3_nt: TGCAGCGTTGAATGGCTTGGGACAGGGCCCAATGAGCAGTTCTTC
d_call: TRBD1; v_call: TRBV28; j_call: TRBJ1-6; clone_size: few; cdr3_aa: CASRSQPGQYNSPLHF; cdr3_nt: TGTGCCAGCAGGAGCCAACCGGGACAGTATAATTCACCCCTCCACTTT
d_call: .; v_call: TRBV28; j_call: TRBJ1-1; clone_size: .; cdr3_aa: CASSLTLAEAFF; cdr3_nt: TGTGCCAGCAGTTTGACCCTAGCTGAAGCTTTCTTT
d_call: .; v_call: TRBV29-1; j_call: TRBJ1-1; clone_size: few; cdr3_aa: CSVGAPGGSSTTEAFF; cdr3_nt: TGCAGCGTTGGCGCCCCAGGAGGCAGTTCGACCACTGAAGCTTTCTTT
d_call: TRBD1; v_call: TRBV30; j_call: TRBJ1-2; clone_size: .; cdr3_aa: CASSPGQGTYGYTF; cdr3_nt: TGTGCCTCCTCCCCGGGACAGGGAACCTATGGCTACACCTTC
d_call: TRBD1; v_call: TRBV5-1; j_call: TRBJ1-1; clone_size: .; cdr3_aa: CASSWGQTDTEAFF; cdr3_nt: TGCGCCAGCAGCTGGGGACAGACAGACACTGAAGCTTTCTTT
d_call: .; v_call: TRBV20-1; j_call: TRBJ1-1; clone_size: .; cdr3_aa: CSANPRAQAFF; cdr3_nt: TGCAGTGCTAATCCTCGCGCGCAAGCTTTCTTT
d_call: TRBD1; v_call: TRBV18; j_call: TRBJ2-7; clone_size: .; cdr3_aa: CASSPGQGEQYF; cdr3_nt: TGTGCCAGCTCACCGGGACAGGGGGAGCAGTACTTC
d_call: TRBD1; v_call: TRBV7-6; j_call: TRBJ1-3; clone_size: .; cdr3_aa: CASSLASPTPQRGPSSGNTIYF; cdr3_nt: TGTGCCAGCAGCTTAGCGTCGCCGACGCCCCAGAGGGGGCCTAGCTCTGGAAACACCATATATTTT
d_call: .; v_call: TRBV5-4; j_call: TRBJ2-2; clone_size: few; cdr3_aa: CASSPYPGELFF; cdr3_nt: TGTGCCAGCAGTCCCTATCCCGGGGAGCTGTTTTTT
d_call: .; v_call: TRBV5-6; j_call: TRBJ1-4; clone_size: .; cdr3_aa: CASSFPNEKLFF; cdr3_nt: TGTGCCAGCAGCTTTCCGAATGAAAAACTGTTTTTT
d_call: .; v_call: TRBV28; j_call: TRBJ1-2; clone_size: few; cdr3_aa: CASRSGYGYTF; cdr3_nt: TGTGCCAGCAGATCAGGGTATGGCTACACCTTC
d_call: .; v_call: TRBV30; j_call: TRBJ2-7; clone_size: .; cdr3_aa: CAWTGSGDEQYF; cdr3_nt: TGTGCCTGGACCGGGAGCGGAGACGAGCAGTACTTC
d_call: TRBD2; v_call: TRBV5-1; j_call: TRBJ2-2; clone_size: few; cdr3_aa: CASSFRTSGANTGELFF; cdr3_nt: TGCGCCAGCAGCTTCCGAACCAGCGGGGCGAACACCGGGGAGCTGTTTTTT
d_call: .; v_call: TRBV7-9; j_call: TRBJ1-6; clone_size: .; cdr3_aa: CASSLVNGLYNSPLHF; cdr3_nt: TGTGCCAGCAGCCTTGTAAATGGACTTTATAATTCACCCCTCCACTTT
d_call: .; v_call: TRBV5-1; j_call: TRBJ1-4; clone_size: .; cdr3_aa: CASSLGGLGEKLFF; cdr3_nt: TGCGCCAGCAGCTTGGGGGGACTCGGCGAAAAACTGTTTTTT
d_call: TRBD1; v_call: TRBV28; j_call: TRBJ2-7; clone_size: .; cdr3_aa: CASIGDRGAGDSYEQYF; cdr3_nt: TGTGCCAGCATCGGGGACAGGGGGGCGGGTGACTCCTACGAGCAGTACTTC
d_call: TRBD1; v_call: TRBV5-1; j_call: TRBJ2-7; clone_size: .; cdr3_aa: CASSLGGTESYEQYF; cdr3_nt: TGCGCCAGCAGCTTGGGGGGGACAGAGTCCTACGAGCAGTACTTC
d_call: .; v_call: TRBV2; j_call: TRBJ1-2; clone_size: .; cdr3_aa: CASGLGPYGYTF; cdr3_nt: TGTGCCAGCGGACTAGGGCCTTATGGCTACACCTTC
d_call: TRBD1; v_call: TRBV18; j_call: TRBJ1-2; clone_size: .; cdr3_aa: CASSSSGTGGEIGGYTF; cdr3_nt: TGTGCCAGCTCATCCTCCGGGACAGGGGGCGAGATTGGTGGCTACACCTTC
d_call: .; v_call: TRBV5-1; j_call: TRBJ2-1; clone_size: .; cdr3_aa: CASSLAGRPNEQFF; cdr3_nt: TGCGCCAGCAGCCTGGCGGGGAGGCCCAATGAGCAGTTCTTC
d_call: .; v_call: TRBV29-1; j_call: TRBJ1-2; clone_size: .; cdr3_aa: CSVEPPPARGGYTF; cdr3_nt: TGCAGCGTTGAACCCCCCCCGGCCAGAGGTGGCTACACCTTC
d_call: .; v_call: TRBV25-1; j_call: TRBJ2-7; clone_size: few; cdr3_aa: CASSEYRREIEQYF; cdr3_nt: TGTGCCAGCAGTGAATATCGGCGGGAAATCGAGCAGTACTTC
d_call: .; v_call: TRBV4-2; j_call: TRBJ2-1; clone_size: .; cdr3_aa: CASSQAGHRDNEQFF; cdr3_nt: TGTGCCAGCAGCCAAGCTGGACATAGGGACAATGAGCAGTTCTTC
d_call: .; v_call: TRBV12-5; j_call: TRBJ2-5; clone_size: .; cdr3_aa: CASGFGRGETQYF; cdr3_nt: TGTGCTAGTGGTTTTGGCAGGGGAGAGACCCAGTACTTC
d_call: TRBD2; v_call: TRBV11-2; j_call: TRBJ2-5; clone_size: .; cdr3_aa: CASSFGLAGGLETQYF; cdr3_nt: TGTGCCAGCAGCTTCGGACTAGCGGGGGGTTTGGAGACCCAGTACTTC
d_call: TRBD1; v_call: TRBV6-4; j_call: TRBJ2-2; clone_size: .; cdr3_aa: CASSRDRTGELFF; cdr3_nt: TGTGCCAGCAGTCGGGACAGGACCGGGGAGCTGTTTTTT
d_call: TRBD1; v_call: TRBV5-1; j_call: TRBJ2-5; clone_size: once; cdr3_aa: CASSLGTGAGETQYF; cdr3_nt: TGCGCCAGCAGCTTGGGGACAGGGGCAGGAGAGACCCAGTACTTC
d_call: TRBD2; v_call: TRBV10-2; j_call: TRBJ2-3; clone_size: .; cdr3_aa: CASSGLAGFTDTQYF; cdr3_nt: TGCGCCAGCAGCGGACTAGCGGGCTTCACAGATACGCAGTATTTT
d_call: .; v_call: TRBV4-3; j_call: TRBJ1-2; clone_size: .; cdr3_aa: CASSQDGYGYTF; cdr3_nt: TGCGCCAGCAGCCAAGACGGCTATGGCTACACCTTC
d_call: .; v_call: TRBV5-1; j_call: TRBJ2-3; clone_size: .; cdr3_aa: CASSLASRGSGTDTQYF; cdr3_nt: TGCGCCAGCAGCTTGGCTTCTAGGGGTTCGGGCACAGATACGCAGTATTTT
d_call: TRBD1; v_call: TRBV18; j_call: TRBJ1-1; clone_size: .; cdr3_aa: CASSPGTGTEAFF; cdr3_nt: TGTGCCAGCTCACCAGGGACAGGGACTGAAGCTTTCTTT
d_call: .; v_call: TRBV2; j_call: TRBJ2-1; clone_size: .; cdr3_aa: CASSVLETLGEQFF; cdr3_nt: TGTGCCAGCAGTGTACTAGAGACACTGGGGGAGCAGTTCTTC
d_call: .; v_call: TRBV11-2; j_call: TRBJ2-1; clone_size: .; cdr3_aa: CASSLSGYRAYNEQFF; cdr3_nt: TGTGCCAGCAGCTTGTCAGGGTATAGAGCCTACAATGAGCAGTTCTTC
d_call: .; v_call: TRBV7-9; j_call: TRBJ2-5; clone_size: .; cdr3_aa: CASSPPAGTLETQYF; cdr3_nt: TGTGCCAGCAGCCCCCCCGCGGGGACCTTAGAGACCCAGTACTTC
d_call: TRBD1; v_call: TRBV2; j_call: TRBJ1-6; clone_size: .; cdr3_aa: CASRTGTGSPNSPLHF; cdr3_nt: TGTGCCAGCAGGACCGGGACAGGGAGCCCCAATTCACCCCTCCACTTT
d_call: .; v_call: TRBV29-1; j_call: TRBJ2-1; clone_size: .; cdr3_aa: CSVAKAGAYNEQFF; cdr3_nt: TGCAGCGTTGCGAAAGCGGGTGCCTACAATGAGCAGTTCTTC
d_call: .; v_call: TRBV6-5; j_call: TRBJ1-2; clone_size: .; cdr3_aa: CASRLLRDTNYGYTF; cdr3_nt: TGTGCCAGCAGATTGTTACGGGACACAAACTATGGCTACACCTTC